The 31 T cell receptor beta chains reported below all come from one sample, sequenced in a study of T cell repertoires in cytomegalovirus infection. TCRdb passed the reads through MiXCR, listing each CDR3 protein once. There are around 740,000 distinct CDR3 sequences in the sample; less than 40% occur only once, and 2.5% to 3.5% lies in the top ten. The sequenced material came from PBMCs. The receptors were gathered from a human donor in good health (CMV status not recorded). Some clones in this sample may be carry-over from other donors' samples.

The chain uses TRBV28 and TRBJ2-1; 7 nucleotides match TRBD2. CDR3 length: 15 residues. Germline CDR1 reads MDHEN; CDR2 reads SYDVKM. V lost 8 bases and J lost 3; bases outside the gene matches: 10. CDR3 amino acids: CASRRLAEHYNEQFF. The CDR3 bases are TGTGCCAGCCGTAGGCTAGCGGAGCACTACAATGAGCAGTTCTTC.

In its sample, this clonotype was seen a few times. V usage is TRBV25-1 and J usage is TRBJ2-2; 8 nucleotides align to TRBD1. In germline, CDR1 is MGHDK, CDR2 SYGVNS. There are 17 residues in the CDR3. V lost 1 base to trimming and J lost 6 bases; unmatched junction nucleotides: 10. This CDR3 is CASSEFDGQGGAGELFF. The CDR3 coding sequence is TGTGCCAGCAGTGAATTTGACGGACAGGGTGGCGCCGGGGAGCTGTTTTTT.

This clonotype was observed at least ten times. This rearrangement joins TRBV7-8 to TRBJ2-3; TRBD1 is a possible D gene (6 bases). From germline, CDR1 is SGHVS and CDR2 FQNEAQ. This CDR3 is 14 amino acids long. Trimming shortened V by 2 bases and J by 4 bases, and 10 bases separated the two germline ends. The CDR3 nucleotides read TGTGCCAGCAGCTTACAGGGGAGCGCAGATACGCAGTATTTT. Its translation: CASSLQGSADTQYF.

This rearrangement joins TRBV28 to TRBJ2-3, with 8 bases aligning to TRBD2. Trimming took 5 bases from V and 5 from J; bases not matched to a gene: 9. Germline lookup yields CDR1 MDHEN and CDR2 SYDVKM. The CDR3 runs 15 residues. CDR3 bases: TGTGCCAGCAGTCCCCCAAGCGGGAGTGGAGATACGCAGTATTTT. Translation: CASSPPSGSGDTQYF.

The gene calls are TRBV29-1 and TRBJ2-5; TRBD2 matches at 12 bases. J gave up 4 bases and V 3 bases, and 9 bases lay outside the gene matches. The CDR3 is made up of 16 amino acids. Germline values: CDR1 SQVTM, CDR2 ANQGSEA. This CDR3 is CSVEFRALAGGETQYF. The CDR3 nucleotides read TGCAGCGTTGAGTTCAGGGCACTAGCGGGAGGAGAGACCCAGTACTTC.

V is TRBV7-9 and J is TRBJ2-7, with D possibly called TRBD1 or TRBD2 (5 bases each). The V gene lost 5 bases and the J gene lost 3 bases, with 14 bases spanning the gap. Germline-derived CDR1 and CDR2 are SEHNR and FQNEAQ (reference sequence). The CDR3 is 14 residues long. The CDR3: CASSASSGGYEQYF. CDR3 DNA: TGTGCCAGCAGCGCAAGCTCTGGGGGCTACGAGCAGTACTTC.

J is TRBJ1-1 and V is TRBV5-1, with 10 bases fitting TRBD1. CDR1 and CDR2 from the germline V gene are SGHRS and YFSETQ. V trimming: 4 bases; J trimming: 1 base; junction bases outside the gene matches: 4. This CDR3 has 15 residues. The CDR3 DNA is TGCGCCAGCAGCGCCTGGACAGGGGGGAACACTGAAGCTTTCTTT. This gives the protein CASSAWTGGNTEAFF.

The CDR3: CASPKYTF. Here the CDR3 DNA reads TGTGCCAGCCCCAAGTACACCTTC. The chain recombines TRBV12-3 or TRBV12-4 with TRBJ1-2, with D unresolved. The CDR3 totals 8 residues. Trimming left V 8 bases short and J 11 bases short, with 6 bases between.

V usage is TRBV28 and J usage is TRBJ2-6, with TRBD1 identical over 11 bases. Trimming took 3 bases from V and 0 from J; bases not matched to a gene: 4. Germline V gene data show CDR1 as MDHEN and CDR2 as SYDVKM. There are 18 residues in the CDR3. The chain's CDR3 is CASSFGTGGLSGANVLTF. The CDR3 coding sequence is TGTGCCAGCAGTTTCGGGACAGGGGGACTCTCTGGGGCCAACGTCCTGACTTTC.

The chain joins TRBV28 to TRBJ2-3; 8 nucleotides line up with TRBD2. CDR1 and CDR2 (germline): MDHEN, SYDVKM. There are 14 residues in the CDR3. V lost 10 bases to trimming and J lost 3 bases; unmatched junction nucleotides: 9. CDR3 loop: CATRPGGPTDTQYF. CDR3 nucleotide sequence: TGTGCCACCCGTCCGGGGGGGCCTACAGATACGCAGTATTTT.

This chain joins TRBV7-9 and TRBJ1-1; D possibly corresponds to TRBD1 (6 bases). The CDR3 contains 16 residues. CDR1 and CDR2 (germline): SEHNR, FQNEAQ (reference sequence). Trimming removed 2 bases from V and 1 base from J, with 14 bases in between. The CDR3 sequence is CASSLRGRAPNTEAFF. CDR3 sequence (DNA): TGTGCCAGCAGCTTAAGGGGGAGGGCCCCGAACACTGAAGCTTTCTTT.

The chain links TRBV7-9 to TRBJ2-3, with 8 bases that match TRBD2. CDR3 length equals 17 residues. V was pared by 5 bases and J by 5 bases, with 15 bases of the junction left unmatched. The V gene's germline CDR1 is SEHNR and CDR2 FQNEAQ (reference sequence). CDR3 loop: CASSLSGGTLSKDTQYF. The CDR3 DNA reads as TGTGCCAGCAGCCTGAGCGGGGGAACTTTATCCAAAGATACGCAGTATTTT.

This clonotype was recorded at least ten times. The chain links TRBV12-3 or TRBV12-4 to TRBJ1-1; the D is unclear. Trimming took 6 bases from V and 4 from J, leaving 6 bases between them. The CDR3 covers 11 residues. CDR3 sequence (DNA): TGTGCCAGCAGCTTCAGCACTGAAGCTTTCTTT. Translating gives CASSFSTEAFF.

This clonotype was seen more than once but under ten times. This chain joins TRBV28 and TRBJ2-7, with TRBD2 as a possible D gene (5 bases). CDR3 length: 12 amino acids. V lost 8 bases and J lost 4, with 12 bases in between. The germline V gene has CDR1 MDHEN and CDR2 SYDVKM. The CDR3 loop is CASGSGLYEQYF. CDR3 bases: TGTGCCAGCGGTTCCGGACTTTACGAGCAGTACTTC. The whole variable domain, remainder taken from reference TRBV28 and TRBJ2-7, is DVKVTQSSRYLVKRTGEKVFLECVQDMDHENMFWYRQDPGLGLRLIYFSYDVKMKEKGDIPEGYSVSREKKERFSLILESASTNQTSMYLCASGSGLYEQYFGPGTRLTVT.

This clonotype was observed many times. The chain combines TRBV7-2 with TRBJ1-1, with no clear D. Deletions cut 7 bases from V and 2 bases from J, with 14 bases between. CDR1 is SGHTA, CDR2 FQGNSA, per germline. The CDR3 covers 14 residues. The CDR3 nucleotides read TGTGCCAGCAACGCGGTATGGGGTAACACTGAAGCTTTCTTT. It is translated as CASNAVWGNTEAFF.

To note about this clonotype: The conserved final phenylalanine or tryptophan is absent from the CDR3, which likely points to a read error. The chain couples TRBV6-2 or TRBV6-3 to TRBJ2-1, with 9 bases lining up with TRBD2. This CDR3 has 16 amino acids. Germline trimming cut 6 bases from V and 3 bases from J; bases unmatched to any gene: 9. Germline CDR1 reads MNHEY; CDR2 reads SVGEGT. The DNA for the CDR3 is TGTGCCAGCAGAACGATAGCGGGAGACTGCTACAATGAGCAGTTCTTA. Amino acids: CASRTIAGDCYNEQFL.

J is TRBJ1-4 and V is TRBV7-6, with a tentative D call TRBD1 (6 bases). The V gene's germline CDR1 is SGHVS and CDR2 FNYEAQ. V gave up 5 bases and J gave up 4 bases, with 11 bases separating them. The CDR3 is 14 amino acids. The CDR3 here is CASSRGQNNEKLFF. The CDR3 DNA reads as TGTGCCAGCAGCCGTGGACAGAATAATGAAAAACTGTTTTTT.

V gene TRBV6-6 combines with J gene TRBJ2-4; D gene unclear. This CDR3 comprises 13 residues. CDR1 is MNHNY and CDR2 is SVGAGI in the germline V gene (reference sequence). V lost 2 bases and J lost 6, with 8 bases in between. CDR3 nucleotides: TGTGCCAGCAGTTACAGGGCAGGAAACATTCAGTACTTC. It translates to CASSYRAGNIQYF.

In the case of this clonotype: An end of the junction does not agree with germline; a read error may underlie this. The DNA for the CDR3 is TGCAGTTCTAGGGGTACTAGCGGCCTCTACGAGCAGTACTTC. This codes for CSSRGTSGLYEQYF. J is TRBJ2-7 and V is TRBV20-1; 8 nucleotides match TRBD2. This CDR3 comprises 14 residues. In germline, CDR1 is DFQATT, CDR2 SNEGSKA (reference sequence).

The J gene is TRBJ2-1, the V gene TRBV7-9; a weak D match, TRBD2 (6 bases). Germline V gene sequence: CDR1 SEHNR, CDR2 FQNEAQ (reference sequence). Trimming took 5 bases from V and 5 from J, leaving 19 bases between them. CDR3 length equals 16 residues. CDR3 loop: CASSLQRAPNNNEQFF. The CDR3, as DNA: TGTGCCAGCAGCCTACAGCGGGCCCCAAATAACAATGAGCAGTTCTTC.

This CDR3 is CAISESAAGMNYGYTF. Here the CDR3 DNA reads TGTGCCATCAGTGAGTCGGCGGCAGGGATGAACTATGGCTACACCTTC. This chain connects TRBV10-3 to TRBJ1-2; TRBD1 might be the D (5 bases). This CDR3 has 16 amino acids. Trimming removed 0 bases at V and 2 bases at J, with 13 bases between. CDR1 and CDR2 (germline): ENHRY, SYGVKD.

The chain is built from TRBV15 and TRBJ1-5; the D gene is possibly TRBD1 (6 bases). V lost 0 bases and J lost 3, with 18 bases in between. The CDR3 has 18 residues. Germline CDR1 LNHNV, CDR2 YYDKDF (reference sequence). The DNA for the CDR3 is TGTGCCACCAGCAGAGATTCACAGGGAAAGGGATACAATCAGCCCCAGCATTTT. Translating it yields CATSRDSQGKGYNQPQHF.

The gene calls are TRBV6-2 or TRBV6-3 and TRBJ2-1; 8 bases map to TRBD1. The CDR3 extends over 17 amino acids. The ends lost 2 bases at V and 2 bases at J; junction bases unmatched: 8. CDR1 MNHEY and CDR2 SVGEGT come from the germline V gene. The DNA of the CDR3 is TGTGCCAGCAGTTACGGGCAGGGGGCAGGGGCCTACAATGAGCAGTTCTTC. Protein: CASSYGQGAGAYNEQFF.

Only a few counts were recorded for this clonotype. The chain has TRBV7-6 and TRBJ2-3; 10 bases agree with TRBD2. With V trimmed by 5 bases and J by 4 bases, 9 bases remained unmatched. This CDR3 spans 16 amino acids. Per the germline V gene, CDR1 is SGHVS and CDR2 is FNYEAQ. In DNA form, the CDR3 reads TGTGCCAGCAGCGGAGCCAGCGGGAGGGACGCAGATACGCAGTATTTT. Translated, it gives CASSGASGRDADTQYF.

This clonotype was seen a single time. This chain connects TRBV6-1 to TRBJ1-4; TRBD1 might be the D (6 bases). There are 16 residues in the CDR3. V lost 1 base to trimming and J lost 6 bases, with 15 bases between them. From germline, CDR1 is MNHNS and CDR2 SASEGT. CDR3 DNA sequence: TGTGCCAGCAGTGAAGGGGAGGGGGGCTTTTATGAAAAACTGTTTTTT. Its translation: CASSEGEGGFYEKLFF.

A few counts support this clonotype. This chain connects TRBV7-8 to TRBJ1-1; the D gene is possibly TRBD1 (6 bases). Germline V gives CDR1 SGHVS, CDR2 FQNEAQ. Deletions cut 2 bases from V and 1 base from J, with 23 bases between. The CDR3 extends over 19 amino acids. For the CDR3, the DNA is TGTGCCAGCAGCTTAATCAGGGATTTTACAGGGAACCAGAACACTGAAGCTTTCTTT. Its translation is CASSLIRDFTGNQNTEAFF.

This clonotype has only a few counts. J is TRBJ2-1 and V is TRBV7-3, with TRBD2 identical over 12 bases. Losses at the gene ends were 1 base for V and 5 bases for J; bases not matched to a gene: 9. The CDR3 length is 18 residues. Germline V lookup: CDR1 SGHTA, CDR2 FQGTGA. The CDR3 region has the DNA TGTGCCAGCAGCTTAAGGGCTAGCGGGGGGGCCGTCCACAATGAGCAGTTCTTC. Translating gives CASSLRASGGAVHNEQFF.

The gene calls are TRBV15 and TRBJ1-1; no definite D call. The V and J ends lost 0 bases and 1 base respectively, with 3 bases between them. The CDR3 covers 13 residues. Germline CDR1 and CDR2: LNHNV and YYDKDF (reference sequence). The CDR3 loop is CATSRDWNTEAFF. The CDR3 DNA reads TGTGCCACCAGCAGAGATTGGAACACTGAAGCTTTCTTT.

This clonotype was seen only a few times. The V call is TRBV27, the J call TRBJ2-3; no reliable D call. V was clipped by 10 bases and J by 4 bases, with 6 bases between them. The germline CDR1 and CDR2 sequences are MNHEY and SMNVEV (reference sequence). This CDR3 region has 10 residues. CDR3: CAIWADTQYF. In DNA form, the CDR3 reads TGTGCCATATGGGCAGATACGCAGTATTTT.

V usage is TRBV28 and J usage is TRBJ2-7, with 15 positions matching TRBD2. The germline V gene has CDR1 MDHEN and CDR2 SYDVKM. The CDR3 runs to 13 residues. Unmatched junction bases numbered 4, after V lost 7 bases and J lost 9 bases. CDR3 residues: CASTPGLAGGQYF. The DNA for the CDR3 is TGTGCCAGCACCCCGGGACTAGCGGGAGGGCAGTACTTC.

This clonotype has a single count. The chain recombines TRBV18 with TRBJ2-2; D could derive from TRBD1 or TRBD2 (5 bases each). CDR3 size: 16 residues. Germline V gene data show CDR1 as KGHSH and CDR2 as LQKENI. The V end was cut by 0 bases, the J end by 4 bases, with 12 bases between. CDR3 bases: TGTGCCAGCTCACCACCGCCGGGACCTTTCACCGGGGAGCTGTTTTTT. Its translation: CASSPPPGPFTGELFF.